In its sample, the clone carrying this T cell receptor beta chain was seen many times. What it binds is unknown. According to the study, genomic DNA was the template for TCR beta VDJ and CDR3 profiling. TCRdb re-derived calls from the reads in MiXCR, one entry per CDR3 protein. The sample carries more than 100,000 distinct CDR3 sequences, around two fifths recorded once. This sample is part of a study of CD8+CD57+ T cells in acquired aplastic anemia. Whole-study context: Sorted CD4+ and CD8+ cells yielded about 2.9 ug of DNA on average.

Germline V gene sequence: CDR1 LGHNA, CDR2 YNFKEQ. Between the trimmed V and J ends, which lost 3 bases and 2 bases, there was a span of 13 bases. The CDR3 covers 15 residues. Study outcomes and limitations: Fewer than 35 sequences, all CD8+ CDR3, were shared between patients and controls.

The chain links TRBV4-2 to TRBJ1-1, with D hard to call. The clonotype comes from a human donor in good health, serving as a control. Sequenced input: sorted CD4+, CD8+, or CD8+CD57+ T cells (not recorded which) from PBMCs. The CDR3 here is CASSQNIAPNTEAFF. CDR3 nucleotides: TGTGCCAGCAGCCAGAACATAGCCCCTAACACTGAAGCTTTCTTT.